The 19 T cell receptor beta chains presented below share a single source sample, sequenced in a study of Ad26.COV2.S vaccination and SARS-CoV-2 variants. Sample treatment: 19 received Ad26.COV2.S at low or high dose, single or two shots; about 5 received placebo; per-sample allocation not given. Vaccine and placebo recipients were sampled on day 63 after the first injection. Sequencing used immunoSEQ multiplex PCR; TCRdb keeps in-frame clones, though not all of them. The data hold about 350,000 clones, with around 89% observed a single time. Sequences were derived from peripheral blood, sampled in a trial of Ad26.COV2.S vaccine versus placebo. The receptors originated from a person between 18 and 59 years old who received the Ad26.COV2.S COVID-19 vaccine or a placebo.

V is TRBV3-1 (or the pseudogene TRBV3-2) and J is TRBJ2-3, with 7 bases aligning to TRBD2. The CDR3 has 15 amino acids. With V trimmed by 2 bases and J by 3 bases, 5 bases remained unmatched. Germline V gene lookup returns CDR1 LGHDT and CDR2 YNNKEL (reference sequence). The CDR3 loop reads CASSQWLGGTDTQYF. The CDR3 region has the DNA TGTGCCAGCAGCCAATGGCTCGGGGGGACAGATACGCAGTATTTT.

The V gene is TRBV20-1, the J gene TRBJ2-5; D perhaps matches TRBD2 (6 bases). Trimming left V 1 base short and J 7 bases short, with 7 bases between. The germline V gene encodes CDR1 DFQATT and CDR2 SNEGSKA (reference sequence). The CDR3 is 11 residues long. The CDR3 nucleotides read TGCAGTGCTAGAGTGGGGGGGACCCAGTACTTC. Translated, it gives CSARVGGTQYF.

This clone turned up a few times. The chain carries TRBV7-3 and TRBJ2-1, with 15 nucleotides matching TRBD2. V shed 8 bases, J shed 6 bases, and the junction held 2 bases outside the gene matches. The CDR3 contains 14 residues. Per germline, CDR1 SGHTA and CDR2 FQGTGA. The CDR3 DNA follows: TGTGCCAGCGGGACTAGCGGGGGGCCCAATGAGCAGTTCTTC. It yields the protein CASGTSGGPNEQFF. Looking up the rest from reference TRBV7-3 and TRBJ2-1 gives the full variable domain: GAGVSQTPSNKVTEKGKYVELRCDPISGHTALYWYRQSLGQGPEFLIYFQGTGAADDSGLPNDRFFAVRPEGSVSTLKIQRTERGDSAVYLCASGTSGGPNEQFFGPGTRLTVL.

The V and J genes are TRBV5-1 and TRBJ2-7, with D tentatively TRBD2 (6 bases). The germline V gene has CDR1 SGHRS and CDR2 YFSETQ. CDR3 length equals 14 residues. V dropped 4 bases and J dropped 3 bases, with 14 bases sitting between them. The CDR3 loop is CASSPSTGDYEQYF. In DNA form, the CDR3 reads TGCGCCAGCAGCCCCTCGACGGGGGACTACGAGCAGTACTTC.

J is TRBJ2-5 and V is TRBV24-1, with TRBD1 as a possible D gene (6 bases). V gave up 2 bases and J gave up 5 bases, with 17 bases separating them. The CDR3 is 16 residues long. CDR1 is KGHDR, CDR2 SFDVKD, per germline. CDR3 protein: CATSDSRQSTGETQYF. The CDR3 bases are TGTGCCACCAGTGATTCTCGTCAAAGCACAGGGGAGACCCAGTACTTC.

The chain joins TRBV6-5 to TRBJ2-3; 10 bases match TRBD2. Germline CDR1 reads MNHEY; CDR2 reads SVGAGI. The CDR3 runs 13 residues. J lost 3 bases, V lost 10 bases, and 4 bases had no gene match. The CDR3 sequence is CATSGSGTDTQYF. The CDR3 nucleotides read TGTGCCACTAGCGGGAGCGGGACAGATACGCAGTATTTT.

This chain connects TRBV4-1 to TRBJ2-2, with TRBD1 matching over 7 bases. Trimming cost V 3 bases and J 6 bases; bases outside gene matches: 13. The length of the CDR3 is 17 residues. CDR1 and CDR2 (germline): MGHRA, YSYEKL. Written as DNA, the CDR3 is TGCGCCAGCAGCCAGCCCTTGGTGACAGGGCCCGCCGGGGAGCTGTTTTTT. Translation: CASSQPLVTGPAGELFF.

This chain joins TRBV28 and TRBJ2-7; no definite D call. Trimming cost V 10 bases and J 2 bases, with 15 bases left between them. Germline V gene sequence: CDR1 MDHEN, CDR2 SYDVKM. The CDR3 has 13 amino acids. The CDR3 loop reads CATEGQAPYEQYF. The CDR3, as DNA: TGTGCCACTGAAGGGCAGGCACCCTACGAGCAGTACTTC.

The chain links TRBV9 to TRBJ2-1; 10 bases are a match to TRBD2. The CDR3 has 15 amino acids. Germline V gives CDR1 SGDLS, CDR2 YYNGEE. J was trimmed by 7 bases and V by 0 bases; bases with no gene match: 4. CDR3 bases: TGTGCCAGCAGCGTAGCTAGCGGGGGCTCGAATGAGCAGTTCTTC. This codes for CASSVASGGSNEQFF.

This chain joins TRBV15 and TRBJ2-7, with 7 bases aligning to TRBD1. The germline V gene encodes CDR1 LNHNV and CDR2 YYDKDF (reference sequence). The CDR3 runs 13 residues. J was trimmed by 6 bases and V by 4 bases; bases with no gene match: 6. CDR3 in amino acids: CATSTRQGGEQYF. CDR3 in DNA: TGTGCCACCAGCACAAGACAGGGCGGCGAGCAGTACTTC.

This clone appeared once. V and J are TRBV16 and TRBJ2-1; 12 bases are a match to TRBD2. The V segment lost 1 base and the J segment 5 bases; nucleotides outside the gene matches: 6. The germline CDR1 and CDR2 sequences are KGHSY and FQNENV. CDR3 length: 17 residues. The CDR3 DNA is TGTGCCAGCAGCCAATACCCAGGACTAGCGGGGAACAATGAGCAGTTCTTC. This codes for CASSQYPGLAGNNEQFF. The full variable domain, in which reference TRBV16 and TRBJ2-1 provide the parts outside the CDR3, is GEEVAQTPKHLVRGEGQKAKLYCAPIKGHSYVFWYQQVLKNEFKFLISFQNENVFDETGMPKERFSAKCLPNSPCSLEIQATKLEDSAVYFCASSQYPGLAGNNEQFFGPGTRLTVL.

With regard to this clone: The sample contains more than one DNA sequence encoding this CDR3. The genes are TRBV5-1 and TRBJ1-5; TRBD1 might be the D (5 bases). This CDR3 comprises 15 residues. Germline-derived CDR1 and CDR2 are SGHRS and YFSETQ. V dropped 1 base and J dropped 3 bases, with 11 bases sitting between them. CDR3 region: CASSLSGDLNQPQHF. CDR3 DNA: TGCGCCAGCAGCTTGTCCGGGGACCTCAATCAGCCCCAGCATTTT. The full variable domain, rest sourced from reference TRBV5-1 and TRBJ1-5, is KAGVTQTPRYLIKTRGQQVTLSCSPISGHRSVSWYQQTPGQGLQFLFEYFSETQRNKGNFPGRFSGRQFSNSRSEMNVSTLELGDSALYLCASSLSGDLNQPQHFGDGTRLSIL.

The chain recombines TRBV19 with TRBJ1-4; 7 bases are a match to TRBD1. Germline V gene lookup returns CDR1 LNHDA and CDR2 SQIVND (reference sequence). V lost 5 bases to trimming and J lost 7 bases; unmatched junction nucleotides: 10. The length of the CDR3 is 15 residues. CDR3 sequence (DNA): TGTGCCAGTAGTCTCGACAGGGATGTTGGTGAAAAACTGTTTTTT. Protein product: CASSLDRDVGEKLFF. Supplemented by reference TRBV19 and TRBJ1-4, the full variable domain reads DGGITQSPKYLFRKEGQNVTLSCEQNLNHDAMYWYRQDPGQGLRLIYYSQIVNDFQKGDIAEGYSVSREKKESFPLTVTSAQKNPTAFYLCASSLDRDVGEKLFFGSGTQLSVL.

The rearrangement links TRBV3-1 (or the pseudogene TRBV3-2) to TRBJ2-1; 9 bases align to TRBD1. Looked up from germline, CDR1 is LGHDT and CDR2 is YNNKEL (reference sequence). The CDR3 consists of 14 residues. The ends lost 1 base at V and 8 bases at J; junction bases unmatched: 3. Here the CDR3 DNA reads TGTGCCAGCAGCCAAGGGGACAGGGCCTATGAGCAGTTCTTC. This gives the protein CASSQGDRAYEQFF.

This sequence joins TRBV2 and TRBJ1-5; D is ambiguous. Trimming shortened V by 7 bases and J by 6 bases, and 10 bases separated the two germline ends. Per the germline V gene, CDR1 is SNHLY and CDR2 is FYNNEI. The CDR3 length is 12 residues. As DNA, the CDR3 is TGTGCCAGCAATTTCCCCGGTCAGCCCCAGCATTTT. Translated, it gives CASNFPGQPQHF.

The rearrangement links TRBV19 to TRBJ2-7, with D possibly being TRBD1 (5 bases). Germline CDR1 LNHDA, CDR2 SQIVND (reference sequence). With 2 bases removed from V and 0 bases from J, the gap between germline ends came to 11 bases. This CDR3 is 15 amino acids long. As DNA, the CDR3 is TGTGCCAGTAGTATAAGGACCGACAGCTCCTACGAGCAGTACTTC. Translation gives CASSIRTDSSYEQYF. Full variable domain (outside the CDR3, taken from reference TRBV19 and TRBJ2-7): DGGITQSPKYLFRKEGQNVTLSCEQNLNHDAMYWYRQDPGQGLRLIYYSQIVNDFQKGDIAEGYSVSREKKESFPLTVTSAQKNPTAFYLCASSIRTDSSYEQYFGPGTRLTVT.

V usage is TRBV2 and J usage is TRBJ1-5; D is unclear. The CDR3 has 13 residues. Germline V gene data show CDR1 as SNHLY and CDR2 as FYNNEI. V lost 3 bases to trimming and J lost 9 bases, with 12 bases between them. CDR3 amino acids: CASSEAVSGPQHF. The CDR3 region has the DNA TGTGCCAGCAGTGAGGCAGTTTCGGGGCCCCAGCATTTT. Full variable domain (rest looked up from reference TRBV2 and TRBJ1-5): EPEVTQTPSHQVTQMGQEVILRCVPISNHLYFYWYRQILGQKVEFLVSFYNNEISEKSEIFDDQFSVERPDGSNFTLKIRSTKLEDSAMYFCASSEAVSGPQHFGDGTRLSIL.

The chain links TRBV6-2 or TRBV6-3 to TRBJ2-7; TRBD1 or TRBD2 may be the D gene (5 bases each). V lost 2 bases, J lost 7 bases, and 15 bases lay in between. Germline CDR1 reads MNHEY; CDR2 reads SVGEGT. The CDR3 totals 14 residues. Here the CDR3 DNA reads TGTGCCAGCAGTTACCGACAGTCCCGGAGGGAGCAGTACTTC. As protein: CASSYRQSRREQYF.

CDR3 DNA sequence: TGTGCCAGCAGTACCGACAGTATGGGGACTGAAGCTTTCTTT. This translates into CASSTDSMGTEAFF. This chain uses TRBV9 with TRBJ1-1; TRBD1 might be the D (5 bases). The germline CDR1 and CDR2 sequences are SGDLS and YYNGEE. CDR3 length: 14 residues. V lost 5 bases, J lost 5 bases, and 16 bases lay in between.